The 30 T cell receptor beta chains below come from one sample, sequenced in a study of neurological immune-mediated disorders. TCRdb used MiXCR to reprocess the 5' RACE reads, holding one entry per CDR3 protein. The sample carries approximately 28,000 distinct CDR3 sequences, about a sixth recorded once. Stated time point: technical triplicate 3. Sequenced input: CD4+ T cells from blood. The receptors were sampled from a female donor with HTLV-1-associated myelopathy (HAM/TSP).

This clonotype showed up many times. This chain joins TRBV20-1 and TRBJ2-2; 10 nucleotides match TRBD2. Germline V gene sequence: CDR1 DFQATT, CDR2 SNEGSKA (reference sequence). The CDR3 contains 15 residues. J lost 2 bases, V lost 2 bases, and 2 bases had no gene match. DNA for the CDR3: TGCAGTGCTAGACTAGCGGGGGTTAACACCGGGGAGCTGTTTTTT. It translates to CSARLAGVNTGELFF.

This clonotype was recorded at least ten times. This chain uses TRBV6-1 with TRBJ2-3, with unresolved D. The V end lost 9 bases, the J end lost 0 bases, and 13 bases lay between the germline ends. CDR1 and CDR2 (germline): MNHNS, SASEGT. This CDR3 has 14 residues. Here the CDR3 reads CASTADKSTDTQYF. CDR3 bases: TGTGCCAGTACTGCGGATAAGAGCACAGATACGCAGTATTTT.

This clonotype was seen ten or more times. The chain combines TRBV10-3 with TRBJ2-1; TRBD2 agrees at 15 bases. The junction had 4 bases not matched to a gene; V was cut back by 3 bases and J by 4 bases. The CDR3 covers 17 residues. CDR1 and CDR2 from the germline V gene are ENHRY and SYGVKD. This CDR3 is CAISDPGLAGGYNEQFF. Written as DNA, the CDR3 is TGTGCCATCAGTGACCCCGGACTAGCGGGGGGGTACAATGAGCAGTTCTTC.

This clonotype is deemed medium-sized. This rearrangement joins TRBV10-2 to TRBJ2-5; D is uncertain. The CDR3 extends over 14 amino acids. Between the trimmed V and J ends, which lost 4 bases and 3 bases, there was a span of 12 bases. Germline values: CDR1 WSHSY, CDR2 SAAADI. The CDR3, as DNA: TGCGCCAGCAGTGTCTTTGGTGTGGAAGAGACCCAGTACTTC. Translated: CASSVFGVEETQYF.

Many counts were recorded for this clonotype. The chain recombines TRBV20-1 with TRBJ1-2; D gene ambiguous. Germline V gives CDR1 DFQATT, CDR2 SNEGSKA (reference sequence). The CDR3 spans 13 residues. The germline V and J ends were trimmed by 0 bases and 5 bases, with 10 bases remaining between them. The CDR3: CSARDSAEYGYTF. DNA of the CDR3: TGCAGTGCTAGAGATTCGGCAGAATATGGCTACACCTTC.

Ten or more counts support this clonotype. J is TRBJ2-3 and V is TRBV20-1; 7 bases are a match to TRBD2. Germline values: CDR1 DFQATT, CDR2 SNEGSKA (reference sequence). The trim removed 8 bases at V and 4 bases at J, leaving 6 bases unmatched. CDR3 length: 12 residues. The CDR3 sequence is CSLSGGADTQYF. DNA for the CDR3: TGCAGTCTTAGTGGGGGGGCAGATACGCAGTATTTT.

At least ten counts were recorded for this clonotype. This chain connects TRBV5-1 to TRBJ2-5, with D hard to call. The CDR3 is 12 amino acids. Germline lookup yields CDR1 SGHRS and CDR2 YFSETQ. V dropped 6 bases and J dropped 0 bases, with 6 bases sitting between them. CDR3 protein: CASTPDQETQYF. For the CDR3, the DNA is TGCGCCAGCACCCCCGACCAAGAGACCCAGTACTTC.

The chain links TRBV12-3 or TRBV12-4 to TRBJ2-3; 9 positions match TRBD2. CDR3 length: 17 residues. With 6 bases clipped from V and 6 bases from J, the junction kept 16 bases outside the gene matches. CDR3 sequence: CASRRVASGVGLDTQYF. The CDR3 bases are TGTGCCAGCAGGCGGGTGGCTAGCGGGGTGGGGCTGGATACGCAGTATTTT.

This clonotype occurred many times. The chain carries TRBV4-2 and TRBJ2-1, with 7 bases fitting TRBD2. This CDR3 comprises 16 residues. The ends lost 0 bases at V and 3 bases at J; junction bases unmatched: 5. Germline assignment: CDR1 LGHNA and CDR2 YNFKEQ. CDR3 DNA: TGTGCCAGCAGCCAAGAACCCAGCGGGGTCTACAATGAGCAGTTCTTC. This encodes CASSQEPSGVYNEQFF.

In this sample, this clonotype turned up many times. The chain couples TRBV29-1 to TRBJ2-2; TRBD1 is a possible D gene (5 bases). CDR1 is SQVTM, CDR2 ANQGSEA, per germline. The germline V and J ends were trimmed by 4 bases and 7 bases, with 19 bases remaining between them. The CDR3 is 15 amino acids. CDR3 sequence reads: CSVADAQGQHGELFF. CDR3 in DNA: TGCAGCGTTGCCGACGCGCAGGGCCAACACGGGGAGCTGTTTTTT.

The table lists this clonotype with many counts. The CDR3 here is CASSVSGGTGLYNEQFF. The CDR3 region has the DNA TGTGCCAGCAGCGTCTCCGGTGGGACAGGCCTCTACAATGAGCAGTTCTTC. The V gene is TRBV7-8, the J gene TRBJ2-1; 8 bases line up with TRBD1. The CDR3 runs 17 residues. The J segment lost 3 bases and the V segment lost 5 bases, leaving 12 bases of the junction unmatched. Germline V CDR1 and CDR2: SGHVS, FQNEAQ.

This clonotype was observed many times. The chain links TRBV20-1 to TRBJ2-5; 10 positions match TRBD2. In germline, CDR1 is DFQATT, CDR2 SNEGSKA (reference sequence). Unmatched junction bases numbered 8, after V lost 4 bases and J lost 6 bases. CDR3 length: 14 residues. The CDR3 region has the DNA TGCAGTGCTACCCTAGCGGGAGACTTGAAGACCCAGTACTTC. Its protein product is CSATLAGDLKTQYF.

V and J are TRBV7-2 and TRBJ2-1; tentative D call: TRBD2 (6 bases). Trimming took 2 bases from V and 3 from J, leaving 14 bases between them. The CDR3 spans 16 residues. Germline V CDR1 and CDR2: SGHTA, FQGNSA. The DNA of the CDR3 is TGTGCCAGCAGCTTAATACCGGGGGTCTACTACAATGAGCAGTTCTTC. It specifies CASSLIPGVYYNEQFF.

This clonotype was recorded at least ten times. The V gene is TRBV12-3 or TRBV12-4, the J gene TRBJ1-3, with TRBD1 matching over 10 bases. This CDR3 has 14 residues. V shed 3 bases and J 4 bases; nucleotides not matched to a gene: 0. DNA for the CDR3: TGTGCCAGCAGTTTGACAGGGGGCGGAAACACCATATATTTT. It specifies CASSLTGGGNTIYF.

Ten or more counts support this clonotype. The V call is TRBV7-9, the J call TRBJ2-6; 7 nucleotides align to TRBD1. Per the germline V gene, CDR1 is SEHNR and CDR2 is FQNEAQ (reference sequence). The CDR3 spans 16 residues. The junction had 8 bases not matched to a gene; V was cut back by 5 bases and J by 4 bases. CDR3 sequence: CASSGKGARGANVLTF. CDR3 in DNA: TGTGCCAGCAGCGGAAAGGGGGCGCGGGGGGCCAACGTCCTGACTTTC.

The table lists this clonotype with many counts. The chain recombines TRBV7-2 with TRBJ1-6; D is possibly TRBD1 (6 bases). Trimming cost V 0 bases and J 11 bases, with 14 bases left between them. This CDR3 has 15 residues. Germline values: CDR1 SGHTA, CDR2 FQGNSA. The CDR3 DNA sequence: TGTGCCAGCAGCTTAGCAGGGGGTCTTGAGGCACCCCTCCACTTT. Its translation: CASSLAGGLEAPLHF.

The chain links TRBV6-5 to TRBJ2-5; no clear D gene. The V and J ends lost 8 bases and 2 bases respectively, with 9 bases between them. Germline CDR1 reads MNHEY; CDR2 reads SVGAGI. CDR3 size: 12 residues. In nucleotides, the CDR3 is TGTGCCAGCCAGATGGGGCAAGAGACCCAGTACTTC. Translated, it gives CASQMGQETQYF.

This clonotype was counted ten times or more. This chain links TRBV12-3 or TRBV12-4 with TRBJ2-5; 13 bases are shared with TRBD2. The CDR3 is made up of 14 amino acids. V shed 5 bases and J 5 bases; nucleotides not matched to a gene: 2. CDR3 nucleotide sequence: TGTGCCAGCAGTCTGGGACTAGCGGGGGAGACCCAGTACTTC. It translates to CASSLGLAGETQYF.

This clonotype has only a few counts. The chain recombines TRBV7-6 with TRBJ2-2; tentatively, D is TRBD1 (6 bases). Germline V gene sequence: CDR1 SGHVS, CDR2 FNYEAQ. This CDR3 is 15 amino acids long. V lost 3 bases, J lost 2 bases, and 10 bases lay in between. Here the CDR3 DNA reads TGTGCCAGCAGCTTGGGGGCATCTAACACCGGGGAGCTGTTTTTT. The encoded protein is CASSLGASNTGELFF.

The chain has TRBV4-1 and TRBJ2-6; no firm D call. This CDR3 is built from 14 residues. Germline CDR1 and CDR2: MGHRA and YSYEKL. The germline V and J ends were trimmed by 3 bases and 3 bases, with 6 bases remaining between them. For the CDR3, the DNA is TGCGCCAGCAGCCACCCCCTTGGGGCCAACGTCCTGACTTTC. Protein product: CASSHPLGANVLTF.

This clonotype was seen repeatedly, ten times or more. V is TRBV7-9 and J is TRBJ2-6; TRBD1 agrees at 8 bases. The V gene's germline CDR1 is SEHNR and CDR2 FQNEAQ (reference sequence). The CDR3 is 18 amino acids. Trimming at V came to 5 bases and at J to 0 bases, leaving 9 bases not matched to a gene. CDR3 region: CASSPRQGRPSGANVLTF. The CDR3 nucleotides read TGTGCCAGCAGCCCAAGACAGGGGAGGCCCTCTGGGGCCAACGTCCTGACTTTC.

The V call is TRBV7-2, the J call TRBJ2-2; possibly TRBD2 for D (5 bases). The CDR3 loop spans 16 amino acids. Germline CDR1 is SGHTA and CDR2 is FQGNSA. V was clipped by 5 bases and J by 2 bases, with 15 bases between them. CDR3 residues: CASSPGLSGNTGELFF. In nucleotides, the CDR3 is TGTGCCAGCAGCCCCGGACTCTCTGGAAACACCGGGGAGCTGTTTTTT.

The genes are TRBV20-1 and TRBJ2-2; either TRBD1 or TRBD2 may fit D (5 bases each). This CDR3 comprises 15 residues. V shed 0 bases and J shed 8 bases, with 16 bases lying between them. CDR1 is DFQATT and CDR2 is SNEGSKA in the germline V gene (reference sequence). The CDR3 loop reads CSAREPGRLGGELFF. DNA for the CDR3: TGCAGTGCTAGAGAACCGGGACGCCTCGGAGGGGAGCTGTTTTTT.

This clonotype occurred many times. Here the CDR3 reads CASSPRDRAYEQYF. DNA for the CDR3: TGTGCCAGCAGCCCCCGGGACCGCGCCTACGAGCAGTACTTC. The chain links TRBV7-2 to TRBJ2-7; D possibly matches TRBD1 or TRBD2 (5 bases each). Germline CDR1 SGHTA, CDR2 FQGNSA. The germline V and J ends were trimmed by 5 bases and 2 bases, with 13 bases remaining between them. The CDR3 is made up of 14 amino acids.

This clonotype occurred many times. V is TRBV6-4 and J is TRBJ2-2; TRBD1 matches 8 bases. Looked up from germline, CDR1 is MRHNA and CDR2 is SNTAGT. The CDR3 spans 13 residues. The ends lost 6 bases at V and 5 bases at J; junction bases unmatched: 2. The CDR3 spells CASSRGLTGELFF. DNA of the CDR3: TGTGCCAGCAGCAGGGGGCTTACCGGGGAGCTGTTTTTT.

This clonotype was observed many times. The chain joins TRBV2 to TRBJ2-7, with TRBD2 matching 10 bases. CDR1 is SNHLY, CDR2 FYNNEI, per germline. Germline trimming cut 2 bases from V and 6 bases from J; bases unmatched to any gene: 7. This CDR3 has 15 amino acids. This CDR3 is CASSESGLAVREQYF. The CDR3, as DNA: TGTGCCAGCAGTGAATCTGGACTAGCGGTTCGCGAGCAGTACTTC.

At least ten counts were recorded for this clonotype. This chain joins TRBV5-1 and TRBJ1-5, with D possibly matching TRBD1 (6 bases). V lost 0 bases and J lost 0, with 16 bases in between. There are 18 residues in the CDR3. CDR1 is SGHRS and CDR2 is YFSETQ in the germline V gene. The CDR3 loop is CASSLGGTSSDSNQPQHF. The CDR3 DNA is TGCGCCAGCAGCTTGGGAGGGACATCCAGCGATAGCAATCAGCCCCAGCATTTT.

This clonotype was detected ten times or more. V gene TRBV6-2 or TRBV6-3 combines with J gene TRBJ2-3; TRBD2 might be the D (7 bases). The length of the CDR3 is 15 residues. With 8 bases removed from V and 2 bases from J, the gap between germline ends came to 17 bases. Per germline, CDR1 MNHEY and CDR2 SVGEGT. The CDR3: CASGPRGAYTDTQYF. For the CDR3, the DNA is TGTGCCAGCGGCCCTCGGGGGGCTTACACAGATACGCAGTATTTT.

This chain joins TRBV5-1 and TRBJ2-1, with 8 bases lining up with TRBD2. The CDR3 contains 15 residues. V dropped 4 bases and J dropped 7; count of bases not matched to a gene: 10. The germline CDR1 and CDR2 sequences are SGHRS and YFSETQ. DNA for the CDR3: TGCGCCAGCAGCGACCCCGGGGGGGCCATTAATGAGCAGTTCTTC. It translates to CASSDPGGAINEQFF. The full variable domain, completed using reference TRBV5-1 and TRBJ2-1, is KAGVTQTPRYLIKTRGQQVTLSCSPISGHRSVSWYQQTPGQGLQFLFEYFSETQRNKGNFPGRFSGRQFSNSRSEMNVSTLELGDSALYLCASSDPGGAINEQFFGPGTRLTVL.

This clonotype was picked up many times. CDR3 protein: CASPTTSGRETGELFF. Here the CDR3 DNA reads TGTGCCAGCCCTACCACTAGCGGGAGGGAAACCGGGGAGCTGTTTTTT. This sequence joins TRBV6-6 and TRBJ2-2; 13 nucleotides match TRBD2. J was trimmed by 5 bases and V by 8 bases; bases with no gene match: 8. In germline, CDR1 is MNHNY, CDR2 SVGAGI (reference sequence). The CDR3 length is 16 residues.